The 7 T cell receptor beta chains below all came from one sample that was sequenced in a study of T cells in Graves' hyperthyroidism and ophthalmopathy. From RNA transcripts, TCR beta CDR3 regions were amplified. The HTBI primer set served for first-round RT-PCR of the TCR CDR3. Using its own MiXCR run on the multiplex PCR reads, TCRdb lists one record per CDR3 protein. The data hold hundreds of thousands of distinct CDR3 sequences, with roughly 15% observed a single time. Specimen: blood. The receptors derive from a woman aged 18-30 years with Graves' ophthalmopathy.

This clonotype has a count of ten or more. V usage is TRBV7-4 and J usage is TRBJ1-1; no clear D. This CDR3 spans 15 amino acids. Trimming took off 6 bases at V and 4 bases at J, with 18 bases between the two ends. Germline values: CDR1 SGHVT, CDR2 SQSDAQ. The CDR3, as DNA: TGTGCCAGCAGGACAAAGGGATCCGCAGGCACTGAAGCTTTCTTT. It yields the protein CASRTKGSAGTEAFF.

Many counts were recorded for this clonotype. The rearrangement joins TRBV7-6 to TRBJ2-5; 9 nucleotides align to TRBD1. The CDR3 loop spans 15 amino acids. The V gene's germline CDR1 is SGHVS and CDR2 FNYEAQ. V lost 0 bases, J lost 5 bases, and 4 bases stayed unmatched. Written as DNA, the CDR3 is TGTGCCAGCAGCTTAGCCGGGACAGGGAGGGAGACCCAGTACTTC. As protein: CASSLAGTGRETQYF.

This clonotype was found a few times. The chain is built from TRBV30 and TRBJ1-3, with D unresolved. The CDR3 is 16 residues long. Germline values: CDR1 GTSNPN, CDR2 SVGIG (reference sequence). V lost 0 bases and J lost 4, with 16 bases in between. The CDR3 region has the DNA TGTGCCTGGAGTGTACAATCTTCTTGGGGAGGAAACACCATATATTTT. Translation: CAWSVQSSWGGNTIYF.

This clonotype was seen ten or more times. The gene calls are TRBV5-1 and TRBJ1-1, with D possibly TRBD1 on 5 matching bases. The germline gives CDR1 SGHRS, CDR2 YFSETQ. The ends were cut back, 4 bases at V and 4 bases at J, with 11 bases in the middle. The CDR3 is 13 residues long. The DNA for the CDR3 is TGCGCCAGCAGCCCCGGGGGAGTCACTGAAGCTTTCTTT. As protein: CASSPGGVTEAFF.

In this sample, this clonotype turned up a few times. CDR3: CASSPLSYEQYF. The CDR3 bases are TGTGCCAGCAGTCCCCTCTCGTACGAGCAGTACTTC. The V call is TRBV27, the J call TRBJ2-7; D remains unclear. Germline lookup yields CDR1 MNHEY and CDR2 SMNVEV (reference sequence). The V and J ends lost 5 bases and 4 bases respectively, with 9 bases between them. The CDR3 spans 12 residues.

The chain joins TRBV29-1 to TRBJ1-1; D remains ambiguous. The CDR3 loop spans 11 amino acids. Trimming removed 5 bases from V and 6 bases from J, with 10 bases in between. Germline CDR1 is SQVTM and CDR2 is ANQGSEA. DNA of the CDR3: TGCAGCGTTCAGGAAGGCGCTGAAGCTTTCTTT. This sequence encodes CSVQEGAEAFF.

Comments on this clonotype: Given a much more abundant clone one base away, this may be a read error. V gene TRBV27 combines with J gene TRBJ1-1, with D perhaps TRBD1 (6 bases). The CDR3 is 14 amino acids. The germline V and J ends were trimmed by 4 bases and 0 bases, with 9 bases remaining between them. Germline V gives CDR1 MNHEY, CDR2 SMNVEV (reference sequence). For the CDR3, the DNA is TGTGCCAGCAGTTCGGGGGCCCTGAACACTGAAGCTTTCTTT. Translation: CASSSGALNTEAFF.